The rows below give T cell receptor beta chains drawn from one sample of a study of CD8 T cells in Susac syndrome. One entry per CDR3 protein results from TCRdb running MiXCR on the immunoSEQ multiplex PCR reads. Of approximately 110,000 distinct CDR3 sequences listed, approximately 96% are singletons. Material for sequencing was CD4+ T cells from PBMCs. The receptors derive from a human donor in good health. The CDR3 runs from the conserved cysteine through the conserved F or W. A D gene is named only where the DNA matches it firmly. Rows give clone size only sometimes, using once, few, many, or a class for an expanded clone.

CDR3 protein: CASSPPRSEKLFF; CDR3 DNA: TGTGCCAGCAGCCCACCCAGGAGCGAAAAACTGTTTTTT; clone size: NA; D gene: NA; CDR3 length: 13; J gene: TRBJ1-4; V gene: TRBV7-9
CDR3 protein: CASSWGTDSNEQYF; CDR3 DNA: TGTGCCAGCAGTTGGGGGACCGATTCCAACGAGCAGTACTTC; clone size: NA; D gene: NA; CDR3 length: 14; J gene: TRBJ2-7; V gene: TRBV27
CDR3 protein: CASSEHSYEQYF; CDR3 DNA: TGTGCCAGCAGCGAACACTCCTACGAGCAGTACTTC; clone size: NA; D gene: NA; CDR3 length: 12; J gene: TRBJ2-7; V gene: TRBV6-2/TRBV6-3
CDR3 protein: CSTGDNTEAFF; CDR3 DNA: TGTAGCACAGGGGATAACACTGAAGCTTTCTTT; clone size: NA; D gene: TRBD1; CDR3 length: 11; J gene: TRBJ1-1; V gene: TRBV20-1
CDR3 protein: CASSPYRGTYEQYF; CDR3 DNA: TGTGCCAGTAGTCCCTACAGGGGCACCTACGAGCAGTACTTC; clone size: once; D gene: TRBD1; CDR3 length: 14; J gene: TRBJ2-7; V gene: TRBV19
CDR3 protein: CSVGTGVYGYTF; CDR3 DNA: TGCAGCGTCGGGACAGGGGTCTATGGCTACACCTTC; clone size: NA; D gene: TRBD1; CDR3 length: 12; J gene: TRBJ1-2; V gene: TRBV29-1
CDR3 protein: CASSFRRQSYEQYF; CDR3 DNA: TGTGCCAGCAGTTTCCGGCGGCAAAGCTACGAGCAGTACTTC; clone size: NA; D gene: NA; CDR3 length: 14; J gene: TRBJ2-7; V gene: TRBV12-3/TRBV12-4
CDR3 protein: CASLDPAVGDIYTF; CDR3 DNA: TGCGCCAGCCTCGACCCCGCGGTAGGCGATATTTACACCTTC; clone size: NA; D gene: NA; CDR3 length: 14; J gene: TRBJ1-2; V gene: TRBV5-1
CDR3 protein: CSARDVKTGELFF; CDR3 DNA: TGCAGTGCTAGAGATGTAAAGACCGGGGAGCTGTTTTTT; clone size: NA; D gene: NA; CDR3 length: 13; J gene: TRBJ2-2; V gene: TRBV20-1
CDR3 protein: CASSPPARANYGYTF; CDR3 DNA: TGTGCCAGCAGCCCCCCGGCCAGGGCAAACTATGGCTACACCTTC; clone size: NA; D gene: NA; CDR3 length: 15; J gene: TRBJ1-2; V gene: TRBV6-5
CDR3 protein: CASSFGLDYEQYF; CDR3 DNA: TGTGCCAGCAGCTTCGGACTAGACTACGAGCAGTACTTC; clone size: NA; D gene: TRBD2; CDR3 length: 13; J gene: TRBJ2-7; V gene: TRBV11-2